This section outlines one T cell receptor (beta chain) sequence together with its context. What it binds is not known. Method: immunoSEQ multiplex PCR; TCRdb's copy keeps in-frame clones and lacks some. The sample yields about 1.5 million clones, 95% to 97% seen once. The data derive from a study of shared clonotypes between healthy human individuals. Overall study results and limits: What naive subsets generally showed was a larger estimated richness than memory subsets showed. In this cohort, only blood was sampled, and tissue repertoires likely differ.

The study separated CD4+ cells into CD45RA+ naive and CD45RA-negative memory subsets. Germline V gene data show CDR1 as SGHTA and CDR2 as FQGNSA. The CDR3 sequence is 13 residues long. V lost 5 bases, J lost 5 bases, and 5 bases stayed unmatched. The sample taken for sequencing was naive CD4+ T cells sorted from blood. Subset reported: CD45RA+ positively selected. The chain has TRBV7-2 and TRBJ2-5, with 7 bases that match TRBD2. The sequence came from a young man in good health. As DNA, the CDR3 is TGTGCCAGCAGCGGGGGACTAAGGGAGACCCAGTACTTC. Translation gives CASSGGLRETQYF.